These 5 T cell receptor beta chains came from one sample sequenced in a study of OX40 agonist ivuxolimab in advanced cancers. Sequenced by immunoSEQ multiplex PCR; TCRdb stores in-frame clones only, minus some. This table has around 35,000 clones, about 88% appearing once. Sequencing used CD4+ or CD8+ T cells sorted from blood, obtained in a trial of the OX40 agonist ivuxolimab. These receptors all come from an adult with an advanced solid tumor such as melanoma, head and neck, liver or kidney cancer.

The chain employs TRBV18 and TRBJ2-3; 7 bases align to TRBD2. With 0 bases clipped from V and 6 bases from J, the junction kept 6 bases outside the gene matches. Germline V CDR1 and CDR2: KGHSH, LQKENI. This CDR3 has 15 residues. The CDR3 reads CASSPPQRGADTQYF. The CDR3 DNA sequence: TGTGCCAGCTCACCACCGCAGCGGGGTGCGGATACGCAGTATTTT. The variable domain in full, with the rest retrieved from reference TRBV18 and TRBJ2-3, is NAGVMQNPRHLVRRRGQEARLRCSPMKGHSHVYWYRQLPEEGLKFMVYLQKENIIDESGMPKERFSAEFPKEGPSILRIQQVVRGDSAAYFCASSPPQRGADTQYFGPGTRLTVL.

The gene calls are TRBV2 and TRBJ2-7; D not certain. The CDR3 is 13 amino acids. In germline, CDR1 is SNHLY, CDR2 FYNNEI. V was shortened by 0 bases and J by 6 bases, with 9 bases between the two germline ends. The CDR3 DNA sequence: TGTGCCAGCAGTGAAGCGCGAGTCCTCGAGCAGTACTTC. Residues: CASSEARVLEQYF.

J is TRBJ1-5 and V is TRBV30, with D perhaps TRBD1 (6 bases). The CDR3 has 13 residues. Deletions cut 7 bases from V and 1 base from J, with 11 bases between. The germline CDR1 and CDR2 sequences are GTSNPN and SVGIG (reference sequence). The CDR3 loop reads CASDSGSNQPQHF. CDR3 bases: TGTGCCTCGGACAGTGGGAGCAATCAGCCCCAGCATTTT. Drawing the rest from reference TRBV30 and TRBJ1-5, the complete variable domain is SQTIHQWPATLVQPVGSPLSLECTVEGTSNPNLYWYRQAAGRGLQLLFYSVGIGQISSEVPQNLSASRPQDRQFILSSKKLLLSDSGFYLCASDSGSNQPQHFGDGTRLSIL.

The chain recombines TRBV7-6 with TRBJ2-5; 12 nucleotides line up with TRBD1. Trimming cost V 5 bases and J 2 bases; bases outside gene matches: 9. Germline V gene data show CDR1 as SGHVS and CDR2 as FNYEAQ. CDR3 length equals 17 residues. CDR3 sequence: CASSGVGQGARQETQYF. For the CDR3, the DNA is TGTGCCAGCAGCGGGGTGGGACAGGGGGCGAGACAAGAGACCCAGTACTTC.

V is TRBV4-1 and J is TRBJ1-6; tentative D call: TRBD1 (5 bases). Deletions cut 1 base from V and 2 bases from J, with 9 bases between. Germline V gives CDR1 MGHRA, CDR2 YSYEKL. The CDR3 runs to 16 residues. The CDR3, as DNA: TGCGCCAGCAGCCAAGCCTGGGACGCCTATAATTCACCCCTCCACTTT. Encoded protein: CASSQAWDAYNSPLHF.